The 25 T cell receptor beta chains given below trace back to one sample, sequenced in a study of blood T cell repertoires in COVID-19. The protocol was immunoSEQ multiplex PCR, while the TCRdb copy is restricted to in-frame clones and leaves out a portion. This table holds about 130,000 clones, around 90% found once. Sequences were obtained from peripheral blood. The receptors stem from a man aged 45-65 years with COVID-19, enrolled during active disease.

This chain joins TRBV27 and TRBJ2-6; a weak D match, TRBD1 (6 bases). Germline V CDR1 and CDR2: MNHEY, SMNVEV (reference sequence). Trimming left V 5 bases short and J 8 bases short, with 13 bases between. The CDR3 has 14 amino acids. The CDR3 region is CASSPLDSTNVLTF. CDR3 DNA sequence: TGTGCCAGCAGTCCACTGGACAGTACCAACGTCCTGACTTTC.

CDR3 sequence (DNA): TGTGCCAGCAGTTCCGCGGCGGGAGGGCGAAATGAGCAGTTCTTC. Amino acid sequence: CASSSAAGGRNEQFF. V gene TRBV28 combines with J gene TRBJ2-1, with 9 nucleotides matching TRBD2. J lost 7 bases, V lost 4 bases, and 8 bases had no gene match. CDR1 is MDHEN, CDR2 SYDVKM, per germline. This CDR3 has 15 amino acids. Looking up the rest from reference TRBV28 and TRBJ2-1 gives the full variable domain: DVKVTQSSRYLVKRTGEKVFLECVQDMDHENMFWYRQDPGLGLRLIYFSYDVKMKEKGDIPEGYSVSREKKERFSLILESASTNQTSMYLCASSSAAGGRNEQFFGPGTRLTVL.

The rearrangement uses TRBV7-2 and TRBJ2-2; D might be TRBD1 (6 bases). From germline, CDR1 is SGHTA and CDR2 FQGNSA. The length of the CDR3 is 15 residues. Trimming removed 5 bases from V and 1 base from J, with 11 bases in between. As DNA, the CDR3 is TGTGCCAGCAGCCTTCAGACAGGGAACACCGGGGAGCTGTTTTTT. It yields the protein CASSLQTGNTGELFF.

The chain links TRBV30 to TRBJ2-4, with TRBD2 identical over 7 bases. Trimming cost V 7 bases and J 5 bases; bases outside gene matches: 14. Germline lookup yields CDR1 GTSNPN and CDR2 SVGIG (reference sequence). The CDR3 totals 15 residues. This chain's CDR3 is CALERKAGVQNIQYF. CDR3 in DNA: TGTGCCTTGGAACGTAAGGCGGGAGTACAAAACATTCAGTACTTC.

The J gene is TRBJ2-2, the V gene TRBV2; 11 nucleotides match TRBD2. Germline-derived CDR1 and CDR2 are SNHLY and FYNNEI. V shed 5 bases, J shed 7 bases, and the junction held 6 bases outside the gene matches. The CDR3 covers 15 residues. CDR3 in amino acids: CASSSSGRSVGELFF. The CDR3 DNA reads TGTGCCAGCAGTTCTAGCGGGAGGTCGGTCGGGGAGCTGTTTTTT.

J is TRBJ1-2 and V is TRBV6-1; weak D call: TRBD1 (6 bases). The germline V and J ends were trimmed by 5 bases and 4 bases, with 14 bases remaining between them. The germline gives CDR1 MNHNS, CDR2 SASEGT. This CDR3 is 14 amino acids long. The CDR3 here is CASSQRDTSYGYTF. The CDR3 DNA reads TGTGCCAGCAGTCAAAGGGACACATCCTATGGCTACACCTTC.

The chain recombines TRBV9 with TRBJ2-5; 10 bases line up with TRBD2. From germline, CDR1 is SGDLS and CDR2 YYNGEE. The length of the CDR3 is 16 residues. V lost 0 bases, J lost 1 base, and 3 bases stayed unmatched. CDR3 protein: CASSVDTSGVQETQYF. DNA for the CDR3: TGTGCCAGCAGCGTAGACACTAGCGGGGTCCAAGAGACCCAGTACTTC.

This clone has a handful of counts. The chain employs TRBV7-2 and TRBJ2-7; a possible D gene is TRBD2 (6 bases). Germline-derived CDR1 and CDR2 are SGHTA and FQGNSA. This CDR3 is built from 14 residues. V was cut by 5 bases and J by 3 bases, with 14 bases left in between. The CDR3 DNA sequence: TGTGCCAGCAGCCCAACCGGGACTTACTACGAGCAGTACTTC. Translated, it gives CASSPTGTYYEQYF.

This clone has just one count. The chain has TRBV30 and TRBJ1-5, with D tentatively TRBD1 (5 bases). The CDR3 runs to 13 residues. V lost 2 bases, J lost 7 bases, and 12 bases lay in between. In germline, CDR1 is GTSNPN, CDR2 SVGIG (reference sequence). CDR3 sequence (DNA): TGTGCCTGGAGTCTGGGGGGAGGCCAGCCCCAGCATTTT. Translation: CAWSLGGGQPQHF.

The chain carries TRBV5-4 and TRBJ1-2; 9 positions agree with TRBD1. Germline values: CDR1 SGHNT, CDR2 YYREEE (reference sequence). CDR3 length: 13 amino acids. V trimming: 4 bases; J trimming: 7 bases; junction bases outside the gene matches: 5. The CDR3 sequence is CASSPQGAGGYTF. In nucleotides, the CDR3 is TGTGCCAGCAGCCCACAGGGGGCGGGTGGCTACACCTTC. Full variable domain (remainder filled in from reference TRBV5-4 and TRBJ1-2): ETGVTQSPTHLIKTRGQQVTLRCSSQSGHNTVSWYQQALGQGPQFIFQYYREEENGRGNFPPRFSGLQFPNYSSELNVNALELDDSALYLCASSPQGAGGYTFGSGTRLTVV.

This chain uses TRBV7-9 with TRBJ2-5; D is ambiguous. This CDR3 spans 14 amino acids. V was pared by 0 bases and J by 4 bases, with 9 bases between. The germline V gene has CDR1 SEHNR and CDR2 FQNEAQ (reference sequence). CDR3 residues: CASSLAEQLETQYF. CDR3 nucleotide sequence: TGTGCCAGCAGCTTAGCGGAACAGCTAGAGACCCAGTACTTC.

As DNA, the CDR3 is TGTGCCAGCAGAATAGGCGCGGGGGAAGAGACCCAGTACTTC. Translated, it gives CASRIGAGEETQYF. This chain links TRBV28 with TRBJ2-5, with 7 bases aligning to TRBD2. CDR1 and CDR2 (germline): MDHEN, SYDVKM. The CDR3 spans 14 residues. J was trimmed by 3 bases and V by 6 bases; bases with no gene match: 7.

The chain carries TRBV7-3 and TRBJ2-7; 8 bases are a match to TRBD1. The CDR3 has 16 amino acids. The ends lost 5 bases at V and 5 bases at J; junction bases unmatched: 14. Germline V lookup: CDR1 SGHTA, CDR2 FQGTGA. The CDR3 here is CASSADPRGLVNEQYF. CDR3 bases: TGTGCCAGCAGCGCCGATCCCAGGGGGCTAGTTAACGAGCAGTACTTC. Using reference TRBV7-3 and TRBJ2-7 for the parts outside the CDR3, the full variable domain is GAGVSQTPSNKVTEKGKYVELRCDPISGHTALYWYRQSLGQGPEFLIYFQGTGAADDSGLPNDRFFAVRPEGSVSTLKIQRTERGDSAVYLCASSADPRGLVNEQYFGPGTRLTVT.

This sequence joins TRBV29-1 and TRBJ2-5; TRBD1 might be the D (6 bases). This CDR3 is 12 amino acids long. CDR1 and CDR2 (germline): SQVTM, ANQGSEA. With 4 bases removed from V and 6 bases from J, the gap between germline ends came to 12 bases. The CDR3 DNA reads as TGCAGCGTTGTAGGACAGACAAAGACCCAGTACTTC. Translation gives CSVVGQTKTQYF.

The chain has TRBV19 and TRBJ2-7; 8 bases line up with TRBD1. The CDR3 totals 14 residues. From germline, CDR1 is LNHDA and CDR2 SQIVND (reference sequence). V lost 4 bases and J lost 2; bases outside the gene matches: 4. This chain's CDR3 is CASSTPGGPYEQYF. CDR3 sequence (DNA): TGTGCCAGTAGTACCCCAGGGGGCCCCTACGAGCAGTACTTC.

CDR3 protein: CASSFSGSSNQPQHF. The DNA of the CDR3 is TGTGCCAGCAGTTTTTCAGGGTCCAGCAATCAGCCCCAGCATTTT. V usage is TRBV6-5 and J usage is TRBJ1-5, with D possibly matching TRBD1 (5 bases). V lost 4 bases and J lost 1, with 11 bases in between. CDR1 and CDR2 (germline): MNHEY, SVGAGI. This CDR3 region has 15 residues.

The gene calls are TRBV5-7 and TRBJ2-4; unclear D gene. TRBV5-7 is labeled an ORF, and its function is uncertain. V was pared by 7 bases and J by 4 bases, with 12 bases between. This CDR3 has 13 amino acids. This CDR3 is CASLPPEKNIQYF. The CDR3 DNA follows: TGTGCCAGCCTGCCGCCGGAGAAAAACATTCAGTACTTC.

The chain combines TRBV12-3 or TRBV12-4 with TRBJ2-7; D may be TRBD1 (5 bases). CDR3 size: 12 residues. The V gene lost 3 bases and the J gene lost 6 bases, with 9 bases spanning the gap. The CDR3 DNA sequence: TGTGCCAGCAGTTTCAGGGTAGGCGAGCAGTACTTC. Translating gives CASSFRVGEQYF.

The J gene is TRBJ1-4, the V gene TRBV2; possible D gene TRBD1, 6 bases. The V end lost 3 bases, the J end lost 3 bases, and 11 bases lay between the germline ends. There are 15 residues in the CDR3. Germline CDR1 reads SNHLY; CDR2 reads FYNNEI. CDR3 DNA: TGTGCCAGCAGTGAGGACTGGACAGCTAATGAAAAACTGTTTTTT. Amino acids: CASSEDWTANEKLFF.

The V and J genes are TRBV5-5 and TRBJ2-7; TRBD2 aligns across 11 bases. With V trimmed by 4 bases and J by 4 bases, 7 bases remained unmatched. Germline CDR1 reads SGHKS; CDR2 reads YYEKEE (reference sequence). The CDR3 runs to 15 residues. The CDR3 is CASSPRVAGGYEQYV. CDR3 coding DNA: TGTGCCAGCAGCCCCCGGGTAGCGGGAGGGTACGAGCAGTACGTC.

The chain has TRBV11-2 and TRBJ1-1, with D hard to call. V lost 3 bases to trimming and J lost 0 bases, with 11 bases between them. Germline V lookup: CDR1 SGHAT, CDR2 FQNNGV. This CDR3 contains 15 residues. This CDR3 reads CASSLFGRMNTEAFF. In nucleotides, the CDR3 is TGTGCCAGCAGCTTGTTCGGGAGGATGAACACTGAAGCTTTCTTT.

The chain combines TRBV4-3 with TRBJ1-6; D uncertain. With 1 base removed from V and 7 bases from J, the gap between germline ends came to 8 bases. The germline CDR1 and CDR2 sequences are LGHNA and YSLEER. This CDR3 spans 14 amino acids. CDR3 in amino acids: CASSQANGNSPLHF. In DNA form, the CDR3 reads TGCGCCAGCAGCCAAGCTAACGGGAATTCACCCCTCCACTTT.

This clone was counted only a few times. DNA for the CDR3: TGTGCCAGCAGCCGGGGGGTACAAAACACTGAAGCTTTCTTT. It specifies CASSRGVQNTEAFF. The chain carries TRBV11-2 and TRBJ1-1; tentative D call: TRBD1 (5 bases). This CDR3 spans 14 amino acids. CDR1 and CDR2 from the germline V gene are SGHAT and FQNNGV. V was cut by 5 bases and J by 2 bases, with 12 bases left in between.

V usage is TRBV11-2 and J usage is TRBJ2-7, with 11 bases identical to TRBD2. The CDR3 has 15 residues. Germline V gives CDR1 SGHAT, CDR2 FQNNGV. V dropped 4 bases and J dropped 5; count of bases not matched to a gene: 7. The CDR3: CASSSRLAGTDEQYF. CDR3 nucleotides: TGTGCCAGCAGCTCGCGACTAGCGGGAACGGACGAGCAGTACTTC.

This clone was observed once. V is TRBV27 and J is TRBJ2-3, with 7 bases lining up with TRBD1. Germline V gene data show CDR1 as MNHEY and CDR2 as SMNVEV (reference sequence). This CDR3 is built from 15 residues. Trimming at V came to 4 bases and at J to 1 base, leaving 5 bases not matched to a gene. CDR3 sequence (DNA): TGTGCCAGCAGTTCCCCAGGACAGGGCACAGATACGCAGTATTTT. It is translated as CASSSPGQGTDTQYF.